A single sample gave rise to the 23 T cell receptor beta chains below, sequenced in a study of blood T cells in healthy people across ages. Then a second PCR, running roughly 7 to 11 cycles, was carried out with a sample-barcoded 5' primer and a J-beta primer mix. TCRdb passed the 5' RACE reads through MiXCR, listing each CDR3 protein once. The sample comprises about a million distinct CDR3 sequences, roughly 43% of which are singletons, and about an eighth rests with the top ten. The sequencing input was blood. These TCRs come from a man aged 30 to 39 in good health.

A note on this clonotype: A much more abundant neighbour one base away suggests this may be a read error. The CDR3 DNA follows: TGTACCAGCTCACCTAGAGAGAATGAGCAGTTCTTC. It codes for CTSSPRENEQFF. The chain couples TRBV18 to TRBJ2-1, with D unresolved. The CDR3 length is 12 residues. Germline V CDR1 and CDR2: KGHSH, LQKENI.

V gene TRBV11-1 combines with J gene TRBJ2-1, with D perhaps given as TRBD1 or TRBD2 (5 bases each). CDR3 size: 14 residues. CDR1 and CDR2 from the germline V gene are SGHAT and FQDESV (reference sequence). The V end was cut by 7 bases, the J end by 8 bases, with 18 bases between. The CDR3 DNA reads TGTGCCAGCAATGGGCTAGCTCGGGGCGATGAGCAGTTCTTC. Translated: CASNGLARGDEQFF.

This chain connects TRBV21-1 to TRBJ2-4; TRBD2 is the table's D call, not checked against the DNA. TRBV21-1 corresponds to a pseudogene. The CDR3 length is 18 residues. The CDR3 coding sequence is TGTGCCAGCAGCCCAGACCACCCGGGACTGATGTCCTACAATGAGCAGTACTTC. Amino acid sequence: CASSPDHPGLMSYNEQYF.

The chain employs TRBV10-2 and TRBJ2-7; D is unclear. Trimming stripped 6 bases from V and 1 base from J, with 16 bases between. This CDR3 region has 15 residues. CDR1 is WSHSY, CDR2 SAAADI, per germline. In DNA form, the CDR3 reads TGCGCCAGCAGGTCTAACGGATTACCTTCCTACGAGCAGTACTTC. As protein: CASRSNGLPSYEQYF.

Points on this clonotype: An end of the junction does not agree with germline; a read error may underlie this. The chain is built from TRBV7-9 and TRBJ2-3; D might be TRBD1 (6 bases). CDR1 is SEHNR, CDR2 FQNEAQ, per germline (reference sequence). The length of the CDR3 is 16 residues. CDR3 DNA: TGTGCCAGTAGCTTAGTGGACAGCCCTTCGATAGATACGCAGTATTTT. This codes for CASSLVDSPSIDTQYF. The variable domain in full, completed from reference TRBV7-9 and TRBJ2-3, reads DTGVSQNPRHKITKRGQNVTFRCDPISEHNRLYWYRQTLGQGPEFLTYFQNEAQLEKSRLLSDRFSAERPKGSFSTLEIQRTEQGDSAMYLCASSLVDSPSIDTQYFGPGTRLTVL.

V and J are TRBV7-9 and TRBJ2-7; possibly TRBD2 for D (5 bases). CDR1 is SEHNR, CDR2 FQNEAQ, per germline (reference sequence). V lost 4 bases to trimming and J lost 2 bases, with 12 bases between them. CDR3 size: 14 residues. Written as DNA, the CDR3 is TGTGCCAGCAGCTCACCGGGATCTACCTACGAGCAGTACTTC. Amino acid sequence: CASSSPGSTYEQYF.

This clonotype was seen only a few times. CDR3 sequence: CASSYSWGRDYGYTF. The CDR3 region has the DNA TGTGCCAGCAGTTACTCATGGGGAAGAGACTATGGCTACACCTTC. The J gene is TRBJ1-2, the V gene TRBV6-5, with no clear D. Germline loops: CDR1 MNHEY, CDR2 SVGAGI. With 0 bases removed from V and 3 bases from J, the gap between germline ends came to 11 bases. This CDR3 has 15 residues.

This chain links TRBV30 with TRBJ2-3, with 8 nucleotides matching TRBD1. Germline CDR1 and CDR2: GTSNPN and SVGIG (reference sequence). This CDR3 region has 15 residues. The ends lost 4 bases at V and 6 bases at J; junction bases unmatched: 12. CDR3: CAWNPGTGPRDTQYF. The CDR3 coding sequence is TGTGCCTGGAACCCCGGGACAGGTCCCCGGGATACGCAGTATTTT.

The genes are TRBV6-4 and TRBJ2-3, with D possibly matching TRBD1 (5 bases). With 3 bases removed from V and 3 bases from J, the gap between germline ends came to 7 bases. The CDR3 is made up of 13 amino acids. Germline V CDR1 and CDR2: MRHNA, SNTAGT. The CDR3 sequence: CASSEGATDTQYF. The DNA for the CDR3 is TGTGCCAGCAGTGAAGGGGCAACAGATACGCAGTATTTT.

This clonotype was observed a few times. This rearrangement joins TRBV27 to TRBJ2-5; D unresolved. Trimming took 2 bases from V and 2 from J, leaving 6 bases between them. The CDR3 consists of 13 residues. Germline CDR1 is MNHEY and CDR2 is SMNVEV (reference sequence). This CDR3 reads CASSLNPQETQYF. The CDR3 region has the DNA TGTGCCAGCAGTTTAAACCCTCAAGAGACCCAGTACTTC.

This clonotype was observed a few times. This chain uses TRBV7-2 with TRBJ1-5; no clear D. The V end lost 6 bases, the J end lost 7 bases, and 10 bases lay between the germline ends. Per germline, CDR1 SGHTA and CDR2 FQGNSA. This CDR3 is built from 12 residues. The CDR3 loop is CASSSRGQPQHF. For the CDR3, the DNA is TGTGCCAGCAGTTCCCGGGGACAGCCCCAGCATTTT.

In its sample, this clonotype was seen many times. The J gene is TRBJ1-1, the V gene TRBV4-2, with D maybe TRBD1 (5 bases). From germline, CDR1 is LGHNA and CDR2 YNFKEQ. This CDR3 region has 15 residues. V shed 0 bases and J shed 4 bases, with 12 bases lying between them. CDR3 protein: CASSQEDAGSTEAFF. CDR3 nucleotide sequence: TGTGCCAGCAGCCAAGAGGATGCAGGGTCCACTGAAGCTTTCTTT.

This chain joins TRBV9 and TRBJ2-7, with 7 bases that match TRBD2. The CDR3 contains 18 residues. Germline loops: CDR1 SGDLS, CDR2 YYNGEE. Trimming cost V 0 bases and J 0 bases; bases outside gene matches: 12. The CDR3 DNA follows: TGTGCCAGCAGCGTAGGTTTTCGGGGGACTAAAGCCTCCTACGAGCAGTACTTC. It encodes CASSVGFRGTKASYEQYF.

The V gene is TRBV29-1, the J gene TRBJ2-3; tentative D call: TRBD1 (6 bases). The CDR3 has 13 amino acids. Germline values: CDR1 SQVTM, CDR2 ANQGSEA. Trimming cost V 4 bases and J 7 bases, with 15 bases left between them. The CDR3 loop reads CSVGRDMGNTQYF. In DNA, the CDR3 is TGCAGCGTTGGAAGGGACATGGGCAATACGCAGTATTTT.

This clonotype appeared a single time. This chain uses TRBV6-1 with TRBJ2-5, with a tentative D call TRBD2 (5 bases). The DNA end favors TRBJ2-1, so the J call may be wrong. From germline, CDR1 is MNHNS and CDR2 SASEGT. The CDR3 is made up of 14 amino acids. The CDR3 spells CASLGELAQETQFF. The CDR3 DNA follows: TGTGCCAGCCTGGGAGAGTTAGCCCAAGAGACCCAGTTCTTC.

V gene TRBV4-1 combines with J gene TRBJ1-1, with TRBD1 matching over 10 bases. The CDR3 is made up of 14 amino acids. V trimming: 5 bases; J trimming: 5 bases; junction bases outside the gene matches: 5. Germline V gives CDR1 MGHRA, CDR2 YSYEKL. The CDR3 nucleotides read TGCGCCAGCAGCAGACAGGGGGCTGAGACTGAAGCTTTCTTT. Protein: CASSRQGAETEAFF.

The V and J genes are TRBV12-3 or TRBV12-4 and TRBJ2-5; TRBD2 agrees at 9 bases. The J call is doubtful: the DNA matches TRBJ2-7 better. This CDR3 spans 15 amino acids. CDR3 sequence reads: CASSRERGASYEQYF. The CDR3 DNA follows: TGTGCCAGCAGCCGAGAGCGGGGGGCCTCCTACGAGCAGTACTTC.

The gene calls are TRBV27 and TRBJ1-4; no clear D. V lost 3 bases to trimming and J lost 12 bases, with 14 bases between them. This CDR3 comprises 13 residues. Germline-derived CDR1 and CDR2 are MNHEY and SMNVEV (reference sequence). The CDR3 DNA reads TGTGCCAGCAGTTTCGGGCGCCGCACGGAACTGTTTTTT. Protein: CASSFGRRTELFF.

The chain links TRBV27 to TRBJ1-1; D may be TRBD1 (6 bases). V was cut by 5 bases and J by 5 bases, with 27 bases left in between. This CDR3 spans 18 amino acids. Germline-derived CDR1 and CDR2 are MNHEY and SMNVEV (reference sequence). The CDR3 coding sequence is TGTGCCAGCAGTGTCGCCATCCAGGGGCGAACGGTCTGGACTGAAGCTTTCTTT. Encoded protein: CASSVAIQGRTVWTEAFF.

The rearrangement uses TRBV18 and TRBJ2-1, with 8 bases aligning to TRBD1. The trim removed 3 bases at V and 7 bases at J, leaving 14 bases unmatched. Germline CDR1 and CDR2: KGHSH and LQKENI. CDR3 size: 17 residues. CDR3 sequence reads: CASSPNTARTGMNEQFF. The DNA for the CDR3 is TGTGCCAGCTCACCCAACACTGCTCGGACAGGGATGAATGAGCAGTTCTTC.

In its sample, this clonotype was seen a few times. The chain employs TRBV9 and TRBJ1-6, with D perhaps matching TRBD1 (5 bases). The germline V and J ends were trimmed by 3 bases and 9 bases, with 10 bases remaining between them. The CDR3 is made up of 13 amino acids. Germline CDR1 SGDLS, CDR2 YYNGEE. CDR3 bases: TGTGCCAGCAGCGACGAGGGGTTTTCACCCCTCCACTTT. This gives the protein CASSDEGFSPLHF.

The rearrangement uses TRBV9 and TRBJ2-5; tentative D call: TRBD1 (6 bases). The V gene's germline CDR1 is SGDLS and CDR2 YYNGEE. Deletions cut 2 bases from V and 6 bases from J, with 14 bases between. The CDR3 is 14 residues long. CDR3: CASSVTGSSKTQYF. The CDR3 DNA is TGTGCCAGCAGCGTTACAGGGAGTTCTAAGACCCAGTACTTC.

The chain links TRBV6-5 to TRBJ1-1; tentatively, D is TRBD1 (5 bases). From germline, CDR1 is MNHEY and CDR2 SVGAGI. This CDR3 has 12 residues. The V gene lost 7 bases and the J gene lost 1 base, with 7 bases spanning the gap. The CDR3 is CASMQGNTEAFF. The CDR3 DNA reads TGTGCCAGCATGCAGGGGAACACTGAAGCTTTCTTT.